The 17 T cell receptor beta chains below come from one sample, sequenced in a study of T cells of healthy individuals. Via MiXCR, TCRdb re-called the 5' RACE reads, giving one row per CDR3 protein. The data contain over 40,000 distinct CDR3 sequences, 4% to 5.5% of them singletons. The receptors were sampled from a human donor in good health.

This clonotype was observed a handful of times. J is TRBJ2-7 and V is TRBV5-1; 8 bases align to TRBD1. This CDR3 region has 15 residues. The V and J ends lost 2 bases and 2 bases, in that order; junction bases with no gene match: 6. The V gene's germline CDR1 is SGHRS and CDR2 YFSETQ. Here the CDR3 reads CASSFLDRGPYEQYF. As DNA, the CDR3 is TGCGCCAGCAGCTTCCTCGACAGGGGTCCCTACGAGCAGTACTTC.

Only a few counts were recorded for this clonotype. The chain couples TRBV5-1 to TRBJ2-5; 13 bases are shared with TRBD2. Per the germline V gene, CDR1 is SGHRS and CDR2 is YFSETQ. The junction had 7 bases not matched to a gene; V was cut back by 2 bases and J by 3 bases. The length of the CDR3 is 17 residues. This CDR3 reads CASSFLLAGGPKETQYF. CDR3 nucleotide sequence: TGCGCCAGCAGCTTTCTACTAGCGGGGGGGCCCAAAGAGACCCAGTACTTC.

This clonotype occurred many times. This chain joins TRBV27 and TRBJ1-1; no definite D call. V shed 11 bases and J shed 4 bases, with 17 bases lying between them. Germline CDR1 and CDR2: MNHEY and SMNVEV (reference sequence). CDR3 length equals 13 residues. CDR3 nucleotides: TGTGCCTCTTTCTCGATGGGCACCACTGAAGCTTTCTTT. Its protein product is CASFSMGTTEAFF.

This clonotype has at least ten counts. CDR3 region: CASSFRGHQPQHF. CDR3 DNA sequence: TGTGCCAGCAGCTTTCGTGGGCATCAGCCCCAGCATTTT. The chain is built from TRBV7-8 and TRBJ1-5; D gene unclear. This CDR3 has 13 amino acids. Trimming removed 3 bases from V and 5 bases from J, with 8 bases in between. Looked up from germline, CDR1 is SGHVS and CDR2 is FQNEAQ.

This clonotype was counted ten times or more. The chain carries TRBV6-1 and TRBJ2-7, with D possibly TRBD2 on 6 matching bases. The CDR3 consists of 12 residues. With 7 bases removed from V and 7 bases from J, the gap between germline ends came to 14 bases. Germline V gene lookup returns CDR1 MNHNS and CDR2 SASEGT. The CDR3 bases are TGTGCCAGCACACTGACTAGTGGTGAGCAGTACTTC. Translation: CASTLTSGEQYF.

This clonotype was counted between two and nine times. The chain uses TRBV6-5 and TRBJ2-7; TRBD1 agrees at 11 bases. Per the germline V gene, CDR1 is MNHEY and CDR2 is SVGAGI. V lost 3 bases to trimming and J lost 4 bases; unmatched junction nucleotides: 5. The length of the CDR3 is 15 residues. In DNA form, the CDR3 reads TGTGCCAGCAGTTATGGGACAGGGGGAGAATACGAGCAGTACTTC. Residues: CASSYGTGGEYEQYF.

This clonotype showed up just a few times. The V gene is TRBV5-1, the J gene TRBJ2-3; TRBD2 matches 7 bases. From germline, CDR1 is SGHRS and CDR2 YFSETQ. V lost 3 bases and J lost 2; bases outside the gene matches: 3. This CDR3 is built from 14 residues. The CDR3 sequence: CASSYQRDTDTQYF. The CDR3 region has the DNA TGCGCCAGCAGCTATCAGCGGGACACAGATACGCAGTATTTT.

This clonotype was seen repeatedly, ten times or more. The chain uses TRBV11-3 and TRBJ2-4; TRBD2 aligns across 10 bases. Germline V gives CDR1 SGHNT, CDR2 YENEEA. The CDR3 extends over 14 amino acids. V lost 5 bases to trimming and J lost 5 bases; unmatched junction nucleotides: 3. CDR3 bases: TGTGCCAGCAGCGCACTAGCGGGACAAAACATTCAGTACTTC. Protein: CASSALAGQNIQYF.

This clonotype was recorded a few times. This chain uses TRBV6-1 with TRBJ1-5; 8 bases are a match to TRBD1. The CDR3 runs to 15 residues. The germline V gene has CDR1 MNHNS and CDR2 SASEGT. Trimming cost V 8 bases and J 6 bases; bases outside gene matches: 12. The DNA for the CDR3 is TGTGCCAGCGATGGAGGGGACAGGCGGTCTCAGCCCCAGCATTTT. Encoded protein: CASDGGDRRSQPQHF.

Turning to this clonotype: This sequence may be a read error, since a much larger clone differs from it by one base. This chain connects TRBV12-3 or TRBV12-4 to TRBJ1-1; possible D gene TRBD1, 6 bases. The CDR3 spans 12 residues. V lost 7 bases and J lost 7, with 13 bases in between. This CDR3 reads CASNQQGNEAFF. The CDR3 DNA is TGTGCCAGCAATCAACAGGGCAATGAAGCTTTCTTT.

This clonotype was counted only a few times. The rearrangement joins TRBV12-3 or TRBV12-4 to TRBJ2-7; the match to TRBD2 covers 9 bases. The V segment lost 3 bases and the J segment 4 bases; nucleotides outside the gene matches: 4. The CDR3 is 14 residues long. CDR3 DNA sequence: TGTGCCAGCAGTTTTAGGGCGGGAGGGTACGAGCAGTACTTC. Protein: CASSFRAGGYEQYF.

This clonotype was counted ten times or more. The chain uses TRBV2 and TRBJ2-2, with TRBD2 as a possible D gene (7 bases). The germline CDR1 and CDR2 sequences are SNHLY and FYNNEI. CDR3 length: 14 amino acids. Deletions cut 7 bases from V and 5 bases from J, with 14 bases between. The CDR3 here is CASKQGGPTGELFF. The CDR3 nucleotides are TGTGCCAGCAAACAGGGAGGGCCGACCGGGGAGCTGTTTTTT.

This clonotype was observed at least ten times. The J gene is TRBJ2-7, the V gene TRBV20-1; a possible D gene is TRBD1 (7 bases). With 5 bases removed from V and 5 bases from J, the gap between germline ends came to 16 bases. CDR1 DFQATT and CDR2 SNEGSKA come from the germline V gene (reference sequence). This CDR3 comprises 13 residues. This CDR3 is CSARGRGVHEQYF. CDR3 coding DNA: TGCAGTGCTCGGGGCAGGGGGGTACACGAGCAGTACTTC.

The chain is built from TRBV10-3 and TRBJ1-2; D is ambiguous. V gave up 9 bases and J gave up 8 bases, with 28 bases separating them. Germline CDR1 is ENHRY and CDR2 is SYGVKD. The length of the CDR3 is 16 residues. This CDR3 is CAMGPDHKTVLSGYTF. CDR3 DNA sequence: TGTGCCATGGGCCCCGACCATAAGACGGTTTTAAGCGGCTACACCTTC.

The rearrangement uses TRBV7-6 and TRBJ1-5; no clear D. Trimming took 2 bases from V and 3 from J, leaving 20 bases between them. Germline-derived CDR1 and CDR2 are SGHVS and FNYEAQ. This CDR3 region has 18 residues. CDR3 nucleotide sequence: TGTGCCAGCAGCTTAATACCCCCGGCTAGGTGGCCCAATCAGCCCCAGCATTTT. Translation: CASSLIPPARWPNQPQHF. Combining the CDR3 with reference TRBV7-6 and TRBJ1-5 gives the whole variable domain GAGVSQSPRYKVTKRGQDVALRCDPISGHVSLYWYRQALGQGPEFLTYFNYEAQQDKSGLPNDRFSAERPEGSISTLTIQRTEQRDSAMYRCASSLIPPARWPNQPQHFGDGTRLSIL.

V is TRBV20-1 and J is TRBJ2-3; 7 positions match TRBD2. Germline V gene lookup returns CDR1 DFQATT and CDR2 SNEGSKA (reference sequence). Losses at the gene ends were 5 bases for V and 0 bases for J; bases not matched to a gene: 5. This CDR3 region has 14 residues. CDR3 nucleotide sequence: TGCAGTGCTTCTAGCGGAAAAAGCACAGATACGCAGTATTTT. Amino acids: CSASSGKSTDTQYF.

The rearrangement links TRBV19 to TRBJ1-5; 9 bases line up with TRBD1. There are 16 residues in the CDR3. V shed 6 bases and J 6 bases; nucleotides not matched to a gene: 12. Germline assignment: CDR1 LNHDA and CDR2 SQIVND (reference sequence). CDR3 in amino acids: CASSTRQGQGSQPQHF. The CDR3, as DNA: TGTGCCAGTAGCACTAGACAGGGACAGGGCTCTCAGCCCCAGCATTTT. The whole variable domain, filled in from reference TRBV19 and TRBJ1-5, reads DGGITQSPKYLFRKEGQNVTLSCEQNLNHDAMYWYRQDPGQGLRLIYYSQIVNDFQKGDIAEGYSVSREKKESFPLTVTSAQKNPTAFYLCASSTRQGQGSQPQHFGDGTRLSIL.